The 5 T cell receptor beta chains below were found in one sample sequenced in a study of T cells in Graves' hyperthyroidism and ophthalmopathy. RNA transcripts served as the template for amplifying TCR beta CDR3 regions. A first-round RT-PCR of the TCR CDR3 used the HTBI primer set. Using its own MiXCR run on the multiplex PCR reads, TCRdb lists one record per CDR3 protein. The data contain under 400,000 distinct CDR3 sequences, 13% to 15% of them seen just once; the ten biggest clones take up approximately 19%. The material sequenced was blood. The receptors were gathered from a woman aged 55-70 years with Graves' ophthalmopathy.

This clonotype was found many times. The J gene is TRBJ2-3, the V gene TRBV28; D gene uncertain. Deletions cut 7 bases from V and 2 bases from J, with 10 bases between. The CDR3 is 13 amino acids. Germline CDR1 and CDR2: MDHEN and SYDVKM. The CDR3 bases are TGTGCCAGCACCCCCCACACCACAGATACGCAGTATTTT. Translation gives CASTPHTTDTQYF.

This clonotype appeared a few times. The V gene is TRBV5-1, the J gene TRBJ2-7; 7 nucleotides match TRBD1. CDR3 length equals 15 residues. The germline gives CDR1 SGHRS, CDR2 YFSETQ. With 2 bases clipped from V and 2 bases from J, the junction kept 7 bases outside the gene matches. CDR3 in DNA: TGCGCCAGCAGCTTAGGGGGCGCCGGCCCCTACGAGCAGTACTTC. Encoded protein: CASSLGGAGPYEQYF.

This clonotype was seen ten or more times. The chain is built from TRBV3-1 and TRBJ2-5; D uncertain. The CDR3 totals 13 residues. V was pared by 0 bases and J by 8 bases, with 10 bases between. Germline CDR1 and CDR2: LGHDT and YNNKEL (reference sequence). CDR3 protein: CASSQDGRSTQYF. CDR3 nucleotides: TGTGCCAGCAGCCAAGATGGACGGAGTACCCAGTACTTC.

This clonotype was observed at least ten times. The gene calls are TRBV30 and TRBJ2-7; 10 bases are shared with TRBD2. Germline V CDR1 and CDR2: GTSNPN, SVGIG (reference sequence). This CDR3 comprises 15 residues. The J segment lost 7 bases and the V segment lost 5 bases, leaving 14 bases of the junction unmatched. The CDR3 nucleotides read TGTGCCTGGGCAGGGGGGGCGCGAGCGGGAGGGGAGCAGTACTTC. Amino acid sequence: CAWAGGARAGGEQYF.

At least ten counts were recorded for this clonotype. The chain is built from TRBV11-2 and TRBJ1-1; no clear D. The CDR3 loop spans 13 amino acids. Germline values: CDR1 SGHAT, CDR2 FQNNGV. The V gene lost 1 base and the J gene lost 5 bases, with 8 bases spanning the gap. The CDR3 here is CASSLAAWTEAFF. The CDR3 DNA follows: TGTGCCAGCAGCTTAGCTGCGTGGACTGAAGCTTTCTTT.